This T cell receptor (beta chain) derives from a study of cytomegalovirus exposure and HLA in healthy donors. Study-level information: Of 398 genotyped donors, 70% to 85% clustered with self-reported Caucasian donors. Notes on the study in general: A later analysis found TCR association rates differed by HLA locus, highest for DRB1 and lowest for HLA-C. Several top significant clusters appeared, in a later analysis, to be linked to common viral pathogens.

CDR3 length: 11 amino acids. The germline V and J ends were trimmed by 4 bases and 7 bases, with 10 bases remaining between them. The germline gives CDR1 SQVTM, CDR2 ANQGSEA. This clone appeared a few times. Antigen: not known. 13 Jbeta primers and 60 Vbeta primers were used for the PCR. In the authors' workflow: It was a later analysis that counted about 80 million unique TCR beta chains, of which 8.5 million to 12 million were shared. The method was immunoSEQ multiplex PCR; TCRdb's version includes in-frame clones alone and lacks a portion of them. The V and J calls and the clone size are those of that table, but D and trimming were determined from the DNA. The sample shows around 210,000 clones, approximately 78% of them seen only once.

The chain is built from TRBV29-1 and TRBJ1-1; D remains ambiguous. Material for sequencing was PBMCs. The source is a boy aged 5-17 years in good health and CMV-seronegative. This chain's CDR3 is CSVVSGIEAFF. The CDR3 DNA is TGCAGCGTTGTCTCGGGGATTGAAGCTTTCTTT. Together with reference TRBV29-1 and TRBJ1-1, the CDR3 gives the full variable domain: SAVISQKPSRDICQRGTSLTIQCQVDSQVTMMFWYRQQPGQSLTLIATANQGSEATYESGFVIDKFPISRPNLTFSTLTVSNMSPEDSSIYLCSVVSGIEAFFGQGTRLTVV.